Included here is one TCR beta chain sequence, with context. Its antigen is unknown. No clone much larger than this one lies a single base away; base qualities are absent. Looking up the germline V gene yields CDR1 SGHRS and CDR2 YFSETQ. The CDR3 runs 14 amino acids, cysteine and phenylalanine included. Only CDR3 DNA remains: 42 bases, in frame from the first base. Deletion took 0 bases off V and 6 bases off J, with a span of 9 bases between the germline ends. Whole blood was collected in K2EDTA tubes by collaborating institutions according to the institutions' own protocols. For TCRbeta analysis, collaborator samples were shipped as frozen whole blood, as isolated PBMCs, or as DNA extracted from either sample type. This entry comes from a study of blood T cell repertoires in COVID-19 (TCRdb year 2020). Study-level background: Samples from collaborators originated in the United States, Italy and Spain and spanned both the acute and convalescent phases of COVID-19. The prospective study material was composed of cDNA or gDNA derived from T cells, B-cell-depleted T cells, or PBMCs. The dataset comprised deeply sampled blood TCRbeta repertoires from subjects exposed to, actively infected with, or recovered from COVID-19. The repertoires were released in a freely available public database intended as a resource for research on the immune response to SARS-CoV-2. The samples were drawn from the first 160 participants of the ongoing ImmuneRACE study and from 950 to 1,500 subjects provided by 6 global collaborators. Sample metadata almost always included a de-identified subject ID, COVID-19 status, age in years and sex. Where available, HLA class I and class II types were obtained from metadata supplied by the sample provider rather than from assay-based typing. Findings and caveats that apply to the study as a whole: The quantity of clinical and demographic metadata differed by source and by participant and was supplied without curation.

TCRbeta CDR3 regions were amplified from genomic DNA using the immunoSEQ Assay, a bias-controlled multiplex PCR. The published analysis was carried out like this. Nucleated cell counts per sample were estimated from amplification of reference gene primers within the assay. To quantify the absolute abundance of each unique TCRbeta CDR3 rearrangement, sequence reads were collapsed and filtered. Productive Simpson clonality was computed per sample as the square root of Simpson's diversity index over productive rearrangements. This immuneACCESS table, as held by TCRdb, lists in-frame sequences with V and J called but not all clones. Of the missing ones, under half trace to an unresolved V gene in checked studies; the others have no known cause. That table gives V, J and clone size, and the DNA gave D and trimming. This sample has some 73,000 clones in its table, and 86% of those were observed once. Less than 15% of the sample lies in the top ten.

The sample comprised peripheral blood. The chain is assembled from TRBV5-1 and TRBJ2-2; matching of 6 bases hints at TRBD1 as the D gene. The clonotype originates from a woman aged 55 to 70 with acute or convalescent COVID-19. The CDR3: CASSLAGVPGELFF. The bases read TGCGCCAGCAGCTTGGCAGGGGTACCCGGGGAGCTGTTTTTT.